This section outlines one TCR beta chain sequence together with its context. Its target is unknown. The data were taken from a study of cytomegalovirus exposure and HLA in healthy donors. The CDR3 covers 17 residues. Looked up from germline, CDR1 is MNHEY and CDR2 is SMNVEV (reference sequence). V was pared by 1 base and J by 4 bases, with 17 bases between. Study results and caveats: Clonal expansion, a later analysis showed, was greater in HLA-associated TCR beta chains than in equally common others. According to an earlier analysis, most TCR beta V segments yielded productive rearrangements about 87% or about 30% of the time. Based on reports, TCR beta sequences accurately predicted HLA-A and HLA-B alleles for most subjects. As a later analysis revealed, most CMV-associated TCR beta chains appeared HLA-restricted.

The PCR contained 60 Vbeta and 13 Jbeta primers. Profiled with immunoSEQ multiplex PCR; TCRdb holds only in-frame clones, not every one. The data contain 250,000 to 350,000 clones, 86% of them seen just once; the ten biggest clones take up 3.5% to 4%. The sample consisted of PBMCs. The chain carries TRBV27 and TRBJ2-1, with D uncertain. This receptor was obtained from a man between 35 and 55 years old in good health and CMV-seropositive. CDR3 DNA: TGTGCCAGCAGTTTATTTCGAGCAGACTTTGGATACAATGAGCAGTTCTTC. Protein sequence: CASSLFRADFGYNEQFF.